This TCR beta chain was captured by sequencing in a study of T cells after yellow fever vaccination. Study-wide context: SMART-Seq v4 Ultra Low Input prepared libraries from low-cell fractions.

The CDR3 extends over 16 amino acids. The germline CDR1 and CDR2 sequences are LNHNV and YYDKDF (reference sequence). With 0 bases clipped from V and 3 bases from J, the junction kept 8 bases outside the gene matches. Template switching with 5'RACE generated the TCR cDNA and added a universal primer site and UMIs. A single record per CDR3 protein comes from TCRdb applying MiXCR to the 5' RACE reads. The data contain hundreds of thousands of distinct CDR3 sequences, 15% to 20% of them singletons. Concerning this clonotype itself: Its antigen is undetermined.

Study results and limitations: Weaker overall, the secondary response nonetheless peaked faster (day 5 versus 15).

Material: PBMCs, obtained 15 days after the yellow fever booster vaccination. The rearrangement uses TRBV15 and TRBJ2-7; 7 nucleotides line up with TRBD1. This TCR derives from a man aged 25 to 40 who received the YFV17D yellow fever vaccine. CDR3 amino acids: CATSRDGRQGSYEQYF. DNA for the CDR3: TGTGCCACCAGCAGAGATGGAAGACAGGGTAGCTACGAGCAGTACTTC.